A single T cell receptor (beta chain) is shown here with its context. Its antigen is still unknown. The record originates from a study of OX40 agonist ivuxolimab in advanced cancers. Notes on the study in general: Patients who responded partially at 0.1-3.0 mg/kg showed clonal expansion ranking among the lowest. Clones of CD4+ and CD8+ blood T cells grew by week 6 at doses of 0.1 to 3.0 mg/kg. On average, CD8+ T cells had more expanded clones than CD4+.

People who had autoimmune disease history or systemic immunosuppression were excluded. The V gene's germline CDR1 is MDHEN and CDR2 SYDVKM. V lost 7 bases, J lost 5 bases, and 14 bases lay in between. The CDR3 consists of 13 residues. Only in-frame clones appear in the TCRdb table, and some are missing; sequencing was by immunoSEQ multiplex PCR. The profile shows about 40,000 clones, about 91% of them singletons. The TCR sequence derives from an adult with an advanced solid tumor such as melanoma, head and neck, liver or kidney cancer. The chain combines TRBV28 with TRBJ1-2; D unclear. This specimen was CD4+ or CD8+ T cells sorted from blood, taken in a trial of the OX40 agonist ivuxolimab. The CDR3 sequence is CASTIGRAYGYTF. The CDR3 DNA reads TGTGCCAGCACCATCGGGAGGGCTTATGGCTACACCTTC.